Each of the 27 T cell receptor beta chains below was sequenced from the same sample in a study of blood T cell repertoires in COVID-19. Sequencing used immunoSEQ multiplex PCR; TCRdb keeps in-frame clones, though not all of them. The sample yields around 200,000 clones, 80% to 90% seen once. The material sequenced was peripheral blood. The receptors come from a woman in her 70s with COVID-19, enrolled during active disease.

The chain has TRBV29-1 and TRBJ1-2; D is uncertain. There are 13 residues in the CDR3. V dropped 0 bases and J dropped 7 bases, with 12 bases sitting between them. Germline assignment: CDR1 SQVTM and CDR2 ANQGSEA. In DNA, the CDR3 is TGCAGCGTTGAAGAGGTAGTGAGGGTTGGCTACACCTTC. It is translated as CSVEEVVRVGYTF.

This clone was counted between two and nine times. This rearrangement joins TRBV5-1 to TRBJ1-2, with TRBD1 matching over 10 bases. Losses at the gene ends were 7 bases for V and 6 bases for J; bases not matched to a gene: 6. Germline V CDR1 and CDR2: SGHRS, YFSETQ. The CDR3 runs to 13 residues. The CDR3 DNA is TGCGCCAGCCGGAGAGGGACAGGGGATGGCTACACCTTC. It translates to CASRRGTGDGYTF.

This chain uses TRBV28 with TRBJ1-4; 8 bases map to TRBD1. V lost 4 bases and J lost 6; bases outside the gene matches: 7. The CDR3 is made up of 15 amino acids. CDR1 is MDHEN and CDR2 is SYDVKM in the germline V gene. DNA of the CDR3: TGTGCCAGCAGTTCCCCCCCGGGACAGGATGAAAAACTGTTTTTT. Translating it yields CASSSPPGQDEKLFF.

This clone was observed a few times. This rearrangement joins TRBV19 to TRBJ1-6; D not certain. CDR3 length: 14 residues. V was cut by 0 bases and J by 8 bases, with 8 bases left in between. Germline V gives CDR1 LNHDA, CDR2 SQIVND (reference sequence). The CDR3 is CASSIDPGYSPLHF. In nucleotides, the CDR3 is TGTGCCAGTAGTATAGACCCGGGTTATTCACCCCTCCACTTT.

The chain has TRBV28 and TRBJ1-2; D gene ambiguous. V gave up 2 bases and J gave up 6 bases, with 10 bases separating them. This CDR3 spans 13 amino acids. Germline-derived CDR1 and CDR2 are MDHEN and SYDVKM. CDR3 DNA: TGTGCCAGCAGTTTAGGCAGGTTTAATGGCTACACCTTC. Amino acids: CASSLGRFNGYTF.

J is TRBJ1-3 and V is TRBV29-1; the D is unclear. Trimming took off 2 bases at V and 0 bases at J, with 5 bases between the two ends. This CDR3 contains 13 residues. Germline CDR1 is SQVTM and CDR2 is ANQGSEA. CDR3 in DNA: TGCAGCGTTGAACCCAGCTCTGGAAACACCATATATTTT. It encodes CSVEPSSGNTIYF.

This clone came up once. The V and J genes are TRBV9 and TRBJ1-4; TRBD1 agrees at 9 bases. The CDR3 has 16 amino acids. V was clipped by 3 bases and J by 8 bases; unmatched bases: 11. Looked up from germline, CDR1 is SGDLS and CDR2 is YYNGEE. The CDR3 region is CASSARPGQGTEKLFF. For the CDR3, the DNA is TGTGCCAGCAGCGCCCGACCGGGACAGGGTACGGAAAAACTGTTTTTT.

The chain joins TRBV5-6 to TRBJ2-7, with D maybe TRBD2 (6 bases). The CDR3 sequence is 14 residues long. Germline loops: CDR1 SGHDT, CDR2 YYEEEE. Trimming stripped 4 bases from V and 4 bases from J, with 15 bases between. CDR3: CASSVGLTVYEQYF. The CDR3 nucleotides are TGTGCCAGCAGCGTGGGACTTACCGTATACGAGCAGTACTTC. Combining the CDR3 with reference TRBV5-6 and TRBJ2-7 gives the whole variable domain DAGVTQSPTHLIKTRGQQVTLRCSPKSGHDTVSWYQQALGQGPQFIFQYYEEEERQRGNFPDRFSGHQFPNYSSELNVNALLLGDSALYLCASSVGLTVYEQYFGPGTRLTVT.

This clone was found once. This chain connects TRBV4-1 to TRBJ1-2; D gene ambiguous. V was trimmed by 6 bases and J by 6 bases, leaving 17 bases between them. CDR1 MGHRA and CDR2 YSYEKL come from the germline V gene. This CDR3 is built from 14 residues. Here the CDR3 reads CASRPVRGEDGYTF. The CDR3 coding sequence is TGCGCCAGCAGGCCCGTCCGGGGTGAAGATGGCTACACCTTC.

The chain carries TRBV7-8 and TRBJ2-3, with TRBD2 matching over 10 bases. The CDR3 sequence is 15 residues long. V was clipped by 2 bases and J by 6 bases; unmatched bases: 5. Germline V lookup: CDR1 SGHVS, CDR2 FQNEAQ. In DNA form, the CDR3 reads TGTGCCAGCAGCTTAAGCGGGAGGGCCCTCGATACGCAGTATTTT. Amino acids: CASSLSGRALDTQYF.

The rearrangement joins TRBV3-1 (or the pseudogene TRBV3-2) to TRBJ1-2, with a tentative D call TRBD1 (6 bases). CDR3 length: 13 residues. Trimming shortened V by 1 base and J by 8 bases, and 11 bases separated the two germline ends. Germline V gene lookup returns CDR1 LGHDT and CDR2 YNNKEL (reference sequence). CDR3 sequence reads: CASSQVTGSGYTF. The DNA for the CDR3 is TGTGCCAGCAGCCAAGTTACAGGGAGCGGCTACACCTTC.

This clone was counted a single time. V is TRBV3-1 (or the pseudogene TRBV3-2) and J is TRBJ1-6; weak D call: TRBD1 (6 bases). Deletions cut 2 bases from V and 4 bases from J, with 6 bases between. Per the germline V gene, CDR1 is LGHDT and CDR2 is YNNKEL (reference sequence). The CDR3 covers 14 residues. CDR3 in DNA: TGTGCCAGCAGCCAACAGGGGTATAATTCACCCCTCCACTTT. It translates to CASSQQGYNSPLHF.

The chain has TRBV7-3 and TRBJ1-6; D might be TRBD1 (6 bases). CDR1 and CDR2 from the germline V gene are SGHTA and FQGTGA. This CDR3 comprises 14 residues. The germline V and J ends were trimmed by 5 bases and 9 bases, with 14 bases remaining between them. The CDR3 nucleotides are TGTGCCAGCAGCCCACAGGGATTAGGTTCACCCCTCCACTTT. This sequence encodes CASSPQGLGSPLHF.

This chain joins TRBV18 and TRBJ2-2, with D unclear. The V gene lost 0 bases and the J gene lost 7 bases, with 15 bases spanning the gap. CDR3 length: 16 residues. From germline, CDR1 is KGHSH and CDR2 LQKENI. The CDR3 DNA sequence: TGTGCCAGCTCACCACCGCGGTCAGTGATGGTCGGGGAGCTGTTTTTT. It is translated as CASSPPRSVMVGELFF. Full variable domain (rest looked up from reference TRBV18 and TRBJ2-2): NAGVMQNPRHLVRRRGQEARLRCSPMKGHSHVYWYRQLPEEGLKFMVYLQKENIIDESGMPKERFSAEFPKEGPSILRIQQVVRGDSAAYFCASSPPRSVMVGELFFGEGSRLTVL.

V gene TRBV18 combines with J gene TRBJ1-3; D is ambiguous. This CDR3 comprises 15 residues. V dropped 2 bases and J dropped 0 bases, with 8 bases sitting between them. CDR1 and CDR2 from the germline V gene are KGHSH and LQKENI. The chain's CDR3 is CASSPIEGSGNTIYF. CDR3 coding DNA: TGTGCCAGCTCACCAATTGAGGGCTCTGGAAACACCATATATTTT.

The chain employs TRBV5-1 and TRBJ1-2; TRBD1 agrees at 10 bases. V lost 4 bases, J lost 4 bases, and 10 bases stayed unmatched. Germline V gene lookup returns CDR1 SGHRS and CDR2 YFSETQ. CDR3 length equals 16 residues. The DNA of the CDR3 is TGCGCCAGCAGCCCCGCTGGGGACAGGGGTGGCTATGGCTACACCTTC. Its translation is CASSPAGDRGGYGYTF.

The chain links TRBV7-3 to TRBJ2-2; D is perhaps TRBD2 (5 bases). Per the germline V gene, CDR1 is SGHTA and CDR2 is FQGTGA. The CDR3 has 14 residues. The ends were cut back, 4 bases at V and 3 bases at J, with 9 bases in the middle. DNA of the CDR3: TGTGCCAGCAGCTCTACTAGAGACACCGGGGAGCTGTTTTTT. Translation: CASSSTRDTGELFF.

The genes are TRBV29-1 and TRBJ2-5, with a weak D call TRBD2 (5 bases). CDR1 and CDR2 from the germline V gene are SQVTM and ANQGSEA. The V end was cut by 2 bases, the J end by 5 bases, with 15 bases between. The CDR3 totals 14 residues. Here the CDR3 reads CSVETRGFGETQYF. The CDR3 nucleotides are TGCAGCGTTGAAACTCGGGGATTTGGGGAGACCCAGTACTTC. The complete variable domain, with remaining parts taken from reference TRBV29-1 and TRBJ2-5, reads SAVISQKPSRDICQRGTSLTIQCQVDSQVTMMFWYRQQPGQSLTLIATANQGSEATYESGFVIDKFPISRPNLTFSTLTVSNMSPEDSSIYLCSVETRGFGETQYFGPGTRLLVL.

This chain joins TRBV28 and TRBJ1-4; D may be TRBD1 (6 bases). The CDR3 runs 16 residues. Between the trimmed V and J ends, which lost 3 bases and 1 base, there was a span of 12 bases. The germline CDR1 and CDR2 sequences are MDHEN and SYDVKM. The CDR3 loop is CASSFRQVGTNEKLFF. CDR3 coding DNA: TGTGCCAGCAGTTTTAGACAGGTCGGAACTAATGAAAAACTGTTTTTT.

This sequence joins TRBV5-1 and TRBJ1-3; D possibly corresponds to TRBD1 (5 bases). The germline CDR1 and CDR2 sequences are SGHRS and YFSETQ. The CDR3 is 15 residues long. The ends were cut back, 4 bases at V and 0 bases at J, with 11 bases in the middle. CDR3 sequence reads: CASSGGSVSGNTIYF. For the CDR3, the DNA is TGCGCCAGCAGCGGGGGGTCAGTCTCTGGAAACACCATATATTTT.

This rearrangement joins TRBV2 to TRBJ1-2, with 8 positions matching TRBD1. In germline, CDR1 is SNHLY, CDR2 FYNNEI. J lost 4 bases, V lost 6 bases, and 10 bases had no gene match. CDR3 size: 15 residues. CDR3 coding DNA: TGTGCCAGCAGGGGCAGGGGGCGCGAACGCTATGGCTACACCTTC. It is translated as CASRGRGRERYGYTF. The entire variable domain, with the rest obtained from reference TRBV2 and TRBJ1-2, is as follows: EPEVTQTPSHQVTQMGQEVILRCVPISNHLYFYWYRQILGQKVEFLVSFYNNEISEKSEIFDDQFSVERPDGSNFTLKIRSTKLEDSAMYFCASRGRGRERYGYTFGSGTRLTVV.

In its sample, this clone was seen once. Since a much larger clone is just one base distant, this may be a read error. This chain uses TRBV7-3 with TRBJ1-2; TRBD1 aligns across 7 bases. CDR1 and CDR2 (germline): SGHTA, FQGTGA. The CDR3 sequence is 13 residues long. Trimming at V came to 3 bases and at J to 4 bases, leaving 2 bases not matched to a gene. The CDR3 bases are TGTGCCAGCAGCTTGGGACAGAGCTATGGCTACACCTTC. It translates to CASSLGQSYGYTF.

The gene calls are TRBV3-1 (or the pseudogene TRBV3-2) and TRBJ2-3; the match to TRBD2 covers 9 bases. V gave up 3 bases and J gave up 0 bases; unmatched junction bases: 4. The CDR3 length is 16 residues. The germline V gene encodes CDR1 LGHDT and CDR2 YNNKEL (reference sequence). CDR3 region: CASSQTSGTSTDTQYF. CDR3 DNA: TGTGCCAGCAGCCAGACTAGCGGCACTAGCACAGATACGCAGTATTTT.

Details on this clone: In the same sample, other DNA sequences code for this CDR3. The chain couples TRBV18 to TRBJ1-5; TRBD1 aligns across 8 bases. The CDR3 spans 15 residues. CDR1 is KGHSH and CDR2 is LQKENI in the germline V gene. V trimming: 2 bases; J trimming: 2 bases; junction bases outside the gene matches: 2. As DNA, the CDR3 is TGTGCCAGCTCACCAGACAGGGGAGGCAATCAGCCCCAGCATTTT. Encoded protein: CASSPDRGGNQPQHF.

The chain is built from TRBV2 and TRBJ2-2; possible D gene TRBD1, 5 bases. CDR3 size: 13 residues. The germline V gene has CDR1 SNHLY and CDR2 FYNNEI. V lost 10 bases and J lost 8, with 17 bases in between. The CDR3 DNA reads TGTGCCACGGAAAGCCTCCCAGGGGGGGAGCTGTTTTTT. Its translation is CATESLPGGELFF.

The genes are TRBV28 and TRBJ2-1; D perhaps matches TRBD2 (5 bases). V was clipped by 9 bases and J by 0 bases, with 12 bases between them. CDR1 MDHEN and CDR2 SYDVKM come from the germline V gene. This CDR3 comprises 14 residues. Here the CDR3 DNA reads TGTGCCAGTTCCGGGATGAACTCCTACAATGAGCAGTTCTTC. This sequence encodes CASSGMNSYNEQFF.

V and J are TRBV5-6 and TRBJ2-1, with TRBD1 identical over 8 bases. The CDR3 covers 15 residues. Germline CDR1 and CDR2: SGHDT and YYEEEE. After removal of 4 bases from V and 0 bases from J, the junction contained 3 bases not matched to a gene. The CDR3 sequence is CASSRQGISYNEQFF. The CDR3 DNA is TGTGCCAGCAGCCGACAGGGGATCTCCTACAATGAGCAGTTCTTC. Supplemented by reference TRBV5-6 and TRBJ2-1, the full variable domain reads DAGVTQSPTHLIKTRGQQVTLRCSPKSGHDTVSWYQQALGQGPQFIFQYYEEEERQRGNFPDRFSGHQFPNYSSELNVNALLLGDSALYLCASSRQGISYNEQFFGPGTRLTVL.